Listed here are 29 T cell receptor beta chains from one sample, sequenced in a study of shared clonotypes between healthy human individuals. Clones were sequenced by immunoSEQ multiplex PCR, and TCRdb holds only the in-frame ones, with some missing. The repertoire includes millions of clones, 85% to 95% of them detected once, and 0.13% sits in the top ten. Sequencing was done on a sample of naive CD4+ T cells sorted from blood. The sample's subset: CD45RA+ positively selected. The source of these receptors is a man aged 18 to 30 in good health.

This clone was observed once. The CDR3 bases are TGTGCCAGTAGTATCGACAGTTACCCCTCTGGGGCCAACGTCCTGACTTTC. Its protein is CASSIDSYPSGANVLTF. The V gene is TRBV19, the J gene TRBJ2-6; D perhaps matches TRBD1 (5 bases). Germline V gene lookup returns CDR1 LNHDA and CDR2 SQIVND (reference sequence). Trimming took 3 bases from V and 0 from J, leaving 12 bases between them. The CDR3 runs to 17 residues. The entire variable domain, with the rest obtained from reference TRBV19 and TRBJ2-6, is as follows: DGGITQSPKYLFRKEGQNVTLSCEQNLNHDAMYWYRQDPGQGLRLIYYSQIVNDFQKGDIAEGYSVSREKKESFPLTVTSAQKNPTAFYLCASSIDSYPSGANVLTFGAGSRLTVL.

The V and J genes are TRBV2 and TRBJ2-7; TRBD1 or TRBD2 may be the D gene (6 bases each). This CDR3 comprises 14 residues. Trimming cost V 7 bases and J 0 bases, with 13 bases left between them. Germline lookup yields CDR1 SNHLY and CDR2 FYNNEI. The CDR3 DNA follows: TGTGCCAGCAACCTCGGGGGCCCCTCCTACGAGCAGTACTTC. Translating gives CASNLGGPSYEQYF.

The chain carries TRBV5-4 and TRBJ2-7; TRBD1 matches at 7 bases. The length of the CDR3 is 13 residues. After removal of 4 bases from V and 7 bases from J, the junction contained 8 bases not matched to a gene. Germline assignment: CDR1 SGHNT and CDR2 YYREEE (reference sequence). This CDR3 is CASSLGTEWEQYF. In nucleotides, the CDR3 is TGTGCCAGCAGCCTAGGGACAGAATGGGAGCAGTACTTC. Variable domain in full (rest from reference TRBV5-4 and TRBJ2-7): ETGVTQSPTHLIKTRGQQVTLRCSSQSGHNTVSWYQQALGQGPQFIFQYYREEENGRGNFPPRFSGLQFPNYSSELNVNALELDDSALYLCASSLGTEWEQYFGPGTRLTVT.

This chain joins TRBV10-3 and TRBJ1-5; D gene uncertain. With 5 bases removed from V and 4 bases from J, the gap between germline ends came to 9 bases. Germline CDR1 is ENHRY and CDR2 is SYGVKD. CDR3 length equals 13 residues. For the CDR3, the DNA is TGTGCCATCAGTCCGGCCGTGAATCAGCCCCAGCATTTT. Protein: CAISPAVNQPQHF.

V and J are TRBV7-2 and TRBJ2-1; possibly TRBD2 for D (5 bases). Trimming left V 4 bases short and J 6 bases short, with 10 bases between. CDR3 length: 13 amino acids. CDR1 is SGHTA, CDR2 FQGNSA, per germline. The CDR3 DNA is TGTGCCAGCAGCTCCCGTGGAGGCAATGAGCAGTTCTTC. Translating it yields CASSSRGGNEQFF. Complete variable domain (other parts from reference TRBV7-2 and TRBJ2-1): GAGVSQSPSNKVTEKGKDVELRCDPISGHTALYWYRQSLGQGLEFLIYFQGNSAPDKSGLPSDRFSAERTGGSVSTLTIQRTQQEDSAVYLCASSSRGGNEQFFGPGTRLTVL.

V usage is TRBV7-2 and J usage is TRBJ2-5; TRBD1 is a possible D gene (6 bases). This CDR3 spans 12 amino acids. Trimming took 6 bases from V and 3 from J, leaving 8 bases between them. The germline CDR1 and CDR2 sequences are SGHTA and FQGNSA. The CDR3 loop is CASSHREETQYF. The CDR3 DNA follows: TGTGCCAGCAGTCACAGGGAAGAGACCCAGTACTTC.

The chain uses TRBV5-4 and TRBJ2-7; D unclear. Germline CDR1 is SGHNT and CDR2 is YYREEE (reference sequence). This CDR3 is built from 13 residues. Trimming pared 2 bases from V and 2 bases from J, leaving 8 bases between. In nucleotides, the CDR3 is TGTGCCAGCAGCTTTTCCCGAACCTACGAGCAGTACTTC. As protein: CASSFSRTYEQYF.

This chain connects TRBV27 to TRBJ1-6; D gene uncertain. V was shortened by 0 bases and J by 9 bases, with 6 bases between the two germline ends. Germline-derived CDR1 and CDR2 are MNHEY and SMNVEV (reference sequence). The CDR3 has 13 residues. CDR3: CASSLSPSSPLHF. The CDR3 bases are TGTGCCAGCAGTTTATCGCCCAGTTCACCCCTCCACTTT.

The chain couples TRBV19 to TRBJ1-1; 12 bases map to TRBD1. Germline CDR1 is LNHDA and CDR2 is SQIVND (reference sequence). This CDR3 region has 15 residues. Trimming cost V 6 bases and J 2 bases; bases outside gene matches: 4. DNA for the CDR3: TGTGCCAGTAGAACCGGGACAGGGGGCAACACTGAAGCTTTCTTT. Protein sequence: CASRTGTGGNTEAFF.

V gene TRBV6-1 combines with J gene TRBJ2-5, with 7 bases lining up with TRBD2. The V gene's germline CDR1 is MNHNS and CDR2 SASEGT. V lost 11 bases to trimming and J lost 12 bases; unmatched junction nucleotides: 9. This CDR3 contains 10 residues. The CDR3 DNA reads TGTGCCGCCTTGGGGAGCGGGGAGTACTTC. This encodes CAALGSGEYF.

This rearrangement joins TRBV28 to TRBJ2-5; 7 nucleotides align to TRBD1. V lost 5 bases and J lost 4; bases outside the gene matches: 7. The germline V gene has CDR1 MDHEN and CDR2 SYDVKM. CDR3 size: 14 residues. The CDR3 DNA reads as TGTGCCAGCAGTGCCCCACAGGGGCTAGAGACCCAGTACTTC. Translated, it gives CASSAPQGLETQYF.

V and J are TRBV28 and TRBJ2-7; no clear D. In germline, CDR1 is MDHEN, CDR2 SYDVKM. V was clipped by 3 bases and J by 0 bases, with 6 bases between them. This CDR3 spans 13 amino acids. The CDR3 region is CASSFKSSYEQYF. CDR3 DNA: TGTGCCAGCAGTTTCAAGAGCTCCTACGAGCAGTACTTC.

The chain carries TRBV28 and TRBJ2-7; 9 bases align to TRBD2. Trimming at V came to 10 bases and at J to 3 bases, leaving 4 bases not matched to a gene. Germline CDR1 MDHEN, CDR2 SYDVKM. The CDR3 spans 12 residues. The CDR3, as DNA: TGTGCCATCTCTAGCGGGGACTACGAGCAGTACTTC. It codes for CAISSGDYEQYF.

This clone is a singleton in its sample. The chain joins TRBV5-4 to TRBJ1-1; TRBD1 matches at 8 bases. In germline, CDR1 is SGHNT, CDR2 YYREEE (reference sequence). With 2 bases clipped from V and 4 bases from J, the junction kept 7 bases outside the gene matches. CDR3 length: 15 residues. This chain's CDR3 is CASSLRTGRGTEAFF. CDR3 DNA sequence: TGTGCCAGCAGCTTAAGGACAGGGCGGGGCACTGAAGCTTTCTTT.

This chain links TRBV11-2 with TRBJ2-7, with 8 bases fitting TRBD2. The germline CDR1 and CDR2 sequences are SGHAT and FQNNGV. V was pared by 10 bases and J by 2 bases, with 10 bases of the junction left unmatched. This CDR3 spans 14 amino acids. This CDR3 is CATRRLANAYEQYF. The CDR3 region has the DNA TGTGCCACGAGAAGACTAGCGAATGCCTACGAGCAGTACTTC.

The V and J genes are TRBV11-2 and TRBJ2-5, with TRBD1 matching 7 bases. The trim removed 4 bases at V and 5 bases at J, leaving 4 bases unmatched. Per the germline V gene, CDR1 is SGHAT and CDR2 is FQNNGV. This CDR3 region has 13 residues. The CDR3 sequence: CASSSDRVETQYF. For the CDR3, the DNA is TGTGCCAGCAGCTCCGACAGGGTGGAGACCCAGTACTTC.

This rearrangement joins TRBV10-2 to TRBJ2-2; D ambiguous. Germline values: CDR1 WSHSY, CDR2 SAAADI. The CDR3 extends over 12 amino acids. V was trimmed by 7 bases and J by 1 base, leaving 4 bases between them. CDR3 residues: CASNRNTGELFF. DNA for the CDR3: TGCGCCAGCAACAGGAACACCGGGGAGCTGTTTTTT.

The chain is built from TRBV23-1 and TRBJ2-7, with a tentative D call TRBD2 (5 bases). TRBV23-1 is flagged as an ORF with uncertain function. With 8 bases removed from V and 3 bases from J, the gap between germline ends came to 20 bases. The CDR3 runs 15 residues. CDR3: CASEPPRPGNYEQYF. The CDR3 nucleotides read TGCGCCAGCGAACCCCCCCGGCCGGGGAACTACGAGCAGTACTTC.

This clone was counted a single time. The chain recombines TRBV2 with TRBJ1-1, with 9 bases that match TRBD1. V lost 3 bases and J lost 4; bases outside the gene matches: 3. The germline gives CDR1 SNHLY, CDR2 FYNNEI. The CDR3 consists of 14 residues. CDR3 DNA sequence: TGTGCCAGCAGTGAGACAGGGGGAGTCACTGAAGCTTTCTTT. Protein: CASSETGGVTEAFF.

V is TRBV6-6 and J is TRBJ1-6, with D hard to call. V gave up 6 bases and J gave up 5 bases, with 11 bases separating them. The germline gives CDR1 MNHNY, CDR2 SVGAGI (reference sequence). This CDR3 contains 14 residues. In DNA, the CDR3 is TGTGCCAGCAGCCACGGTCAGGATAATTCACCCCTCCACTTT. Residues: CASSHGQDNSPLHF.

The rearrangement joins TRBV7-8 to TRBJ2-1, with D possibly matching TRBD2 (5 bases). Per the germline V gene, CDR1 is SGHVS and CDR2 is FQNEAQ. The CDR3 is made up of 13 amino acids. V was clipped by 1 base and J by 12 bases, with 13 bases between them. The CDR3, as DNA: TGTGCCAGCAGCTTAGTCGTCGGCGGAGGGCAGTTCTTC. Its protein product is CASSLVVGGGQFF.

The chain employs TRBV6-6 and TRBJ1-5; weak D call: TRBD1 (5 bases). In germline, CDR1 is MNHNY, CDR2 SVGAGI (reference sequence). The ends were cut back, 8 bases at V and 0 bases at J, with 11 bases in the middle. This CDR3 has 14 residues. The CDR3 DNA reads as TGTGCCAGCTGGGACCTCCGTAGCAATCAGCCCCAGCATTTT. This sequence encodes CASWDLRSNQPQHF.

This rearrangement joins TRBV19 to TRBJ1-1, with no clear D. This CDR3 comprises 13 residues. V was clipped by 8 bases and J by 5 bases, with 15 bases between them. Per germline, CDR1 LNHDA and CDR2 SQIVND (reference sequence). This chain's CDR3 is CASGSGLGTEAFF. The CDR3 nucleotides are TGTGCCAGTGGATCGGGCCTGGGGACTGAAGCTTTCTTT.

CDR3 region: CASRYRVSNYGYTF. As DNA, the CDR3 is TGTGCCAGCAGGTACAGGGTTTCTAACTATGGCTACACCTTC. This chain connects TRBV5-4 to TRBJ1-2, with D possibly being TRBD1 (6 bases). The CDR3 extends over 14 amino acids. Between the trimmed V and J ends, which lost 5 bases and 0 bases, there was a span of 11 bases. CDR1 is SGHNT and CDR2 is YYREEE in the germline V gene (reference sequence).

V usage is TRBV4-2 and J usage is TRBJ2-1; the D call may be TRBD1 or TRBD2 (5 bases each). This CDR3 comprises 14 residues. The V gene's germline CDR1 is LGHNA and CDR2 YNFKEQ. Trimming took off 4 bases at V and 8 bases at J, with 15 bases between the two ends. As DNA, the CDR3 is TGTGCCAGCAGCCCCTCGCAGGGACGGGATGAGCAGTTCTTC. Amino acids: CASSPSQGRDEQFF.

The rearrangement uses TRBV18 and TRBJ1-1; no firm D call. Germline assignment: CDR1 KGHSH and CDR2 LQKENI. V lost 6 bases and J lost 1, with 9 bases in between. This CDR3 spans 13 amino acids. CDR3 sequence (DNA): TGTGCCAGCTCGTTATGGGGGAACACTGAAGCTTTCTTT. Protein sequence: CASSLWGNTEAFF.

The V gene is TRBV30, the J gene TRBJ1-3; D possibly corresponds to TRBD1 (5 bases). The CDR3 consists of 15 residues. V shed 3 bases and J shed 0 bases, with 12 bases lying between them. Germline values: CDR1 GTSNPN, CDR2 SVGIG (reference sequence). CDR3 amino acids: CAWRPRTISGNTIYF. The CDR3 bases are TGTGCCTGGAGGCCCCGGACAATCTCTGGAAACACCATATATTTT.

V usage is TRBV18 and J usage is TRBJ2-1; D is unresolved. The germline gives CDR1 KGHSH, CDR2 LQKENI. CDR3 length equals 14 residues. V lost 2 bases and J 1 base, leaving 6 bases between the germline ends. CDR3 coding DNA: TGTGCCAGCTCACCAAGGGAATCCTACAATGAGCAGTTCTTC. It translates to CASSPRESYNEQFF.

The rearrangement joins TRBV4-1 to TRBJ1-6; D ambiguous. Per germline, CDR1 MGHRA and CDR2 YSYEKL. Trimming left V 1 base short and J 2 bases short, with 6 bases between. The CDR3 contains 15 residues. CDR3 sequence reads: CASSQGGAYNSPLHF. The DNA for the CDR3 is TGCGCCAGCAGCCAAGGTGGCGCCTATAATTCACCCCTCCACTTT.